This T cell receptor (beta chain) derives from a study of shared clonotypes between healthy human individuals. Study-wide points: Relative to memory subsets, naive subsets generally showed larger estimated richness. Non-shared clonotypes had lower generation probabilities than clonotypes shared by all four sorted-subset donors.

With regard to this clone: The antigen is not known.

Naive CD8 cells lacked CD45RO and underwent positive selection for CCR7, leaving out terminally differentiated effector memory CD45RA+ cells. The assay was immunoSEQ multiplex PCR, and TCRdb's table has in-frame clones only and misses some. The sample records some 2.1 million clones, around 95% being singletons. J gave up 2 bases and V 1 base, and 8 bases lay outside the gene matches. The CDR3 extends over 17 amino acids. The germline V gene has CDR1 SGHVS and CDR2 FQNEAQ. The receptor's source is a man younger than 35 in good health. Some clones in this sample may be carry-over from other donors' samples. Specimen: naive CD8+ T cells from PBMCs. The V gene is TRBV7-8, the J gene TRBJ2-1, with 7 bases identical to TRBD2. The CDR3 spells CASSLGGQRGPYNEQFF. The DNA of the CDR3 is TGTGCCAGCAGCTTAGGAGGCCAGCGGGGCCCCTACAATGAGCAGTTCTTC.